This TCR beta chain was profiled in a study of T cell responses to AZD1222 COVID-19 vaccine. Study-wide points: Scientists sampled the repertoires only once the peak T cell response had passed. The number of AZD1222 recipients seropositive at baseline was only 5 to 7. Donors were largely white British and mainly female; clonal diversity was possibly underestimated.

The CDR3 has 21 residues. Germline V gene sequence: CDR1 SGHRS, CDR2 YFSETQ. With V trimmed by 3 bases and J by 4 bases, 25 bases remained unmatched. Notes on this clone: The antigen is unknown.

Profiled with immunoSEQ multiplex PCR; TCRdb holds only in-frame clones, not every one. The sample holds around 70,000 clones, 85% seen once. This chain connects TRBV5-1 to TRBJ2-5; 9 positions match TRBD2. The origin of this receptor is an adult in good health. The sequenced sample was peripheral blood, obtained on day 0 of AZD1222 vaccination. The CDR3 nucleotides read TGCGCCAGCAGCTCCCCAGCGGGTAGCGGGAGAGTCGGTCCGGTACTAGAGACCCAGTACTTC. It yields the protein CASSSPAGSGRVGPVLETQYF.